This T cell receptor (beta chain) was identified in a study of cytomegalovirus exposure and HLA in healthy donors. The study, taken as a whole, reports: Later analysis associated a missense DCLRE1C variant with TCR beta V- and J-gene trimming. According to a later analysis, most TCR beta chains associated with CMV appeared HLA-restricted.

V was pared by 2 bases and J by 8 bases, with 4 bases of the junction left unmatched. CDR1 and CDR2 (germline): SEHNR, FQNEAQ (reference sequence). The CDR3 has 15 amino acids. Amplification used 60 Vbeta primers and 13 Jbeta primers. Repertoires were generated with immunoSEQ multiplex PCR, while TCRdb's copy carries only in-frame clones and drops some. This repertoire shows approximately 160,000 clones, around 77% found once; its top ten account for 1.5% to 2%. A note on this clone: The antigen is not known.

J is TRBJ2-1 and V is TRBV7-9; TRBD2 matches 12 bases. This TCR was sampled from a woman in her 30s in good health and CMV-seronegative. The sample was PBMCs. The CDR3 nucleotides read TGTGCCAGCAGCTTACTAGCGGGAGGGGGTGATGAGCAGTTCTTC. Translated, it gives CASSLLAGGGDEQFF. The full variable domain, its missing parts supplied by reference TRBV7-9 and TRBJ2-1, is DTGVSQNPRHKITKRGQNVTFRCDPISEHNRLYWYRQTLGQGPEFLTYFQNEAQLEKSRLLSDRFSAERPKGSFSTLEIQRTEQGDSAMYLCASSLLAGGGDEQFFGPGTRLTVL.